This TCR beta chain was captured by sequencing in a study of vaccination effects on CD4 cells after COVID-19. Study-level results: There was marked clonal contraction among infection- and vaccine-induced clones late after vaccination.

Viral peptide pools were used in the ViraFEST assay to expand antigen-specific CD4+ T cells, and sequencing came afterward. Cells that had been cultured for 10 days were the source of isolated CD4+ T cells. Having tested negative for nucleocapsid antibodies, the vaccine recipients showed no prior SARS-CoV-2 infection. Every well got over 1.5 million PBMC, which were grown with about 10 IU/ml IL-2 and 10 ug/ml peptides. Points on this clone: The antigen is not known.

The data were produced by immunoSEQ multiplex PCR, yet TCRdb's version contains in-frame clones alone and is incomplete. The repertoire holds tens of thousands of clones, with about four fifths as singletons. From germline, CDR1 is SGHTA and CDR2 FQGNSA. J lost 6 bases, V lost 5 bases, and 11 bases had no gene match. The CDR3 runs to 16 residues. The clonotype comes from a human donor who received a COVID-19 vaccine. This sample comprised CD4+ T cells from PBMCs cultured with HCoV-NL63 spike peptides, obtained before COVID-19 vaccination. The chain couples TRBV7-2 to TRBJ2-5; TRBD2 aligns across 11 bases. CDR3 DNA sequence: TGTGCCAGCAGCAGTAGCGGGGGGGCCGCAATAAAGACCCAGTACTTC. Translated: CASSSSGGAAIKTQYF.